This T cell receptor (beta chain) was recorded in a study of blood T cell repertoires in COVID-19. Study as a whole: Some COVID-19 samples were acute and others convalescent; all came from the United States, Italy and Spain.

Trimming removed 4 bases from V and 2 bases from J; junction bases left unmatched: 3. CDR1 and CDR2 (germline): SGHAT, FQNNGV. The CDR3 is 14 amino acids. Repertoires were generated with immunoSEQ multiplex PCR, while TCRdb's copy carries only in-frame clones and drops some. The sample consists of 200,000 to 250,000 clones, about 83% of them appearing once. Living in 24 US areas, the participants were between roughly 18 and 90 years of age. The source material was PBMCs or T cells enriched from blood (not recorded which). The receptor was isolated from a woman in her 40s who had recovered from COVID-19. The rearrangement joins TRBV11-2 to TRBJ2-3; TRBD1 matches at 7 bases. This chain's CDR3 is CASSWGQYTDTQYF. For the CDR3, the DNA is TGTGCCAGCAGCTGGGGACAGTACACAGATACGCAGTATTTT.